Below are 32 T cell receptor beta chains sequenced from a single sample in a study of beta chain features in type 1 diabetes (dated by TCRdb to the late 2010s). The library was built by means of the immunoSEQ multiplex PCR assay. The High Capacity cDNA Reverse Transcription Kit was used to reverse transcribe all of the isolated RNA, meaning that expressed TCRB transcripts were what got sequenced. TCRdb retrieved this table from immuneACCESS and kept in-frame rearrangements only. Not all clones are present; in checked studies, unresolved V genes account for under half, and no reason is known for the remainder. This sample holds around 99,000 clones; 40% were observed only once. The ten largest clonotypes hold roughly 0.064% of the sample. The sample comprised stem cell memory CD4+ T cells from blood. In light of the paper, this sample's cell subset or site label describes: stem cell-like memory CD4+ T cells. These TCRs come from a woman aged 18-29 years in good health.

The chain links TRBV19 to TRBJ1-2; 8 bases are a match to TRBD1. After removal of 10 bases from V and 6 bases from J, the junction contained 7 bases not matched to a gene. The germline gives CDR1 LNHDA, CDR2 SQIVND (reference sequence). The CDR3 consists of 12 residues. The CDR3 coding sequence is TGTGCCACCGCCGACAGGGGTCATGGCTACACCTTC. Translated: CATADRGHGYTF.

The V and J genes are TRBV28 and TRBJ2-3; the match to TRBD2 covers 14 bases. CDR3 length: 18 residues. Germline CDR1 MDHEN, CDR2 SYDVKM. J was trimmed by 10 bases and V by 0 bases; bases with no gene match: 12. This chain's CDR3 is CASSLWGGLAGEEIAQYF. CDR3 DNA sequence: TGTGCCAGCAGTTTATGGGGGGGACTAGCGGGAGAGGAAATTGCGCAGTATTTT. Complete variable domain (other parts from reference TRBV28 and TRBJ2-3): DVKVTQSSRYLVKRTGEKVFLECVQDMDHENMFWYRQDPGLGLRLIYFSYDVKMKEKGDIPEGYSVSREKKERFSLILESASTNQTSMYLCASSLWGGLAGEEIAQYFGPGTRLTVL.

This clone has a handful of counts. The chain combines TRBV30 with TRBJ1-5; D might be TRBD1 (5 bases). Germline V CDR1 and CDR2: GTSNPN, SVGIG (reference sequence). CDR3 length equals 16 residues. V was shortened by 2 bases and J by 4 bases, with 18 bases between the two germline ends. This chain's CDR3 is CAWSPTPRVGNQPQHF. Here the CDR3 DNA reads TGTGCCTGGAGTCCTACGCCCAGGGTAGGGAATCAGCCCCAGCATTTT.

J is TRBJ1-4 and V is TRBV28; 9 bases match TRBD1. The ends lost 5 bases at V and 7 bases at J; junction bases unmatched: 11. The CDR3 contains 16 residues. Germline V gene sequence: CDR1 MDHEN, CDR2 SYDVKM. This CDR3 is CASSPHRGRSSEKLFF. In DNA form, the CDR3 reads TGTGCCAGCAGTCCCCACAGGGGGCGGAGTAGTGAAAAACTGTTTTTT. Looking up the rest from reference TRBV28 and TRBJ1-4 gives the full variable domain: DVKVTQSSRYLVKRTGEKVFLECVQDMDHENMFWYRQDPGLGLRLIYFSYDVKMKEKGDIPEGYSVSREKKERFSLILESASTNQTSMYLCASSPHRGRSSEKLFFGSGTQLSVL.

The rearrangement uses TRBV7-6 and TRBJ2-1; TRBD1 agrees at 10 bases. The V and J ends lost 5 bases and 6 bases, in that order; junction bases with no gene match: 7. Germline V gene lookup returns CDR1 SGHVS and CDR2 FNYEAQ. This CDR3 contains 15 residues. The CDR3 loop reads CASSGRDRGGNEQFF. Here the CDR3 DNA reads TGTGCCAGCAGCGGTAGGGACAGGGGTGGCAATGAGCAGTTCTTC.

The genes are TRBV20-1 and TRBJ1-1, with D unclear. The V gene lost 4 bases and the J gene lost 3 bases, with 3 bases spanning the gap. This CDR3 region has 10 residues. CDR1 DFQATT and CDR2 SNEGSKA come from the germline V gene (reference sequence). For the CDR3, the DNA is TGCAGTGCTACCGACACTGAAGCTTTCTTT. Amino acid sequence: CSATDTEAFF.

The gene calls are TRBV30 and TRBJ2-5, with TRBD2 matching 11 bases. V shed 0 bases, J shed 6 bases, and the junction held 18 bases outside the gene matches. The CDR3 is 19 amino acids. Germline V gives CDR1 GTSNPN, CDR2 SVGIG (reference sequence). The CDR3 DNA reads as TGTGCCTGGAGTGTACGGCTAGCGGGAGGCCGCCTGGGTGAAAAGACCCAGTACTTC. This translates into CAWSVRLAGGRLGEKTQYF.

The chain uses TRBV18 and TRBJ2-7; 7 bases fit TRBD2. The junction had 0 bases not matched to a gene; V was cut back by 2 bases and J by 5 bases. The germline CDR1 and CDR2 sequences are KGHSH and LQKENI. The CDR3 runs 12 residues. CDR3 protein: CASSPGRDEQYF. CDR3 nucleotide sequence: TGTGCCAGCTCACCAGGGAGGGACGAGCAGTACTTC.

The CDR3 spells CASSGDRVQPQHF. CDR3 bases: TGTGCCAGCAGTGGGGACAGGGTCCAGCCCCAGCATTTT. The chain carries TRBV28 and TRBJ1-5; 9 nucleotides align to TRBD1. J gave up 7 bases and V 5 bases, and 3 bases lay outside the gene matches. In germline, CDR1 is MDHEN, CDR2 SYDVKM. The CDR3 extends over 13 amino acids.

This chain links TRBV7-9 with TRBJ2-7, with TRBD2 as a possible D gene (5 bases). Between the trimmed V and J ends, which lost 2 bases and 2 bases, there was a span of 13 bases. This CDR3 is built from 15 residues. The V gene's germline CDR1 is SEHNR and CDR2 FQNEAQ (reference sequence). The CDR3, as DNA: TGTGCCAGCAGCTTAATGGCGGGTGATCCCTACGAGCAGTACTTC. Protein product: CASSLMAGDPYEQYF.

The V and J genes are TRBV19 and TRBJ1-1; no clear D. This CDR3 is built from 14 residues. V gave up 7 bases and J gave up 4 bases, with 16 bases separating them. Germline CDR1 and CDR2: LNHDA and SQIVND (reference sequence). CDR3 loop: CASTNVVESTEAFF. CDR3 in DNA: TGTGCCAGTACCAATGTTGTGGAGAGCACTGAAGCTTTCTTT.

The V gene is TRBV5-1, the J gene TRBJ2-3; D remains ambiguous. The CDR3 loop spans 13 amino acids. Trimming took off 2 bases at V and 4 bases at J, with 8 bases between the two ends. CDR1 is SGHRS and CDR2 is YFSETQ in the germline V gene. The CDR3 coding sequence is TGCGCCAGCAGCTTAAGTGGGCCAGATACGCAGTATTTT. This codes for CASSLSGPDTQYF.

There are a few counts of this clone. The V gene is TRBV29-1, the J gene TRBJ2-1; 11 bases agree with TRBD2. Germline-derived CDR1 and CDR2 are SQVTM and ANQGSEA. V was clipped by 5 bases and J by 2 bases; unmatched bases: 5. The CDR3 consists of 15 residues. CDR3 nucleotides: TGCAGCGTTTCGATAGCGGGAGGGGCCTACAATGAGCAGTTCTTC. Amino acid sequence: CSVSIAGGAYNEQFF.

This clone has just a few counts. The CDR3 carries no conserved terminal phenylalanine or tryptophan, so it likely arises from a read error. The V call is TRBV5-1, the J call TRBJ2-7, with D perhaps TRBD2 (6 bases). Germline assignment: CDR1 SGHRS and CDR2 YFSETQ. The CDR3 loop spans 15 amino acids. The V gene lost 4 bases and the J gene lost 3 bases, with 17 bases spanning the gap. As DNA, the CDR3 is TGCGCCAGCAGCCCTGATAACCGGGACTTCTACGAGCAGTACCTC. It yields the protein CASSPDNRDFYEQYL.

In its sample, this clone was seen a few times. The chain combines TRBV4-1 with TRBJ2-3, with TRBD2 matching 15 bases. V lost 0 bases and J lost 5; bases outside the gene matches: 9. Germline V gene data show CDR1 as MGHRA and CDR2 as YSYEKL. This CDR3 has 19 amino acids. The CDR3 spells CASSQDPGLAGGPLDTQYF. The DNA of the CDR3 is TGCGCCAGCAGCCAAGATCCAGGACTAGCGGGAGGGCCGTTAGATACGCAGTATTTT.

This clone was detected once. This chain uses TRBV19 with TRBJ1-5, with TRBD1 as a possible D gene (6 bases). V was cut by 5 bases and J by 7 bases, with 21 bases left in between. The CDR3 consists of 16 residues. Germline assignment: CDR1 LNHDA and CDR2 SQIVND (reference sequence). The chain's CDR3 is CASSPRLGAGWQPQHF. The CDR3 DNA sequence: TGTGCCAGTAGTCCCCGGTTGGGGGCGGGTTGGCAGCCCCAGCATTTT.

In its sample, this clone was seen a few times. This sequence joins TRBV6-1 and TRBJ2-2; 7 nucleotides align to TRBD2. The ends lost 7 bases at V and 2 bases at J; junction bases unmatched: 7. CDR1 and CDR2 from the germline V gene are MNHNS and SASEGT. The CDR3 loop spans 15 amino acids. CDR3 region: CASNGGSANTGELFF. The CDR3 DNA reads as TGTGCCAGCAATGGCGGGAGTGCTAACACCGGGGAGCTGTTTTTT.

This chain links TRBV27 with TRBJ1-5; TRBD1 might be the D (5 bases). The germline V gene encodes CDR1 MNHEY and CDR2 SMNVEV (reference sequence). V gave up 3 bases and J gave up 4 bases, with 10 bases separating them. The CDR3 is 14 amino acids. CDR3 sequence: CASSLVSGNQPQHF. The CDR3 coding sequence is TGTGCCAGCAGTTTGGTGTCAGGGAATCAGCCCCAGCATTTT.

This clone has a handful of counts. The J gene is TRBJ2-1, the V gene TRBV7-2; TRBD2 aligns across 9 bases. This CDR3 contains 17 residues. V gave up 3 bases and J gave up 9 bases; unmatched junction bases: 15. CDR1 is SGHTA and CDR2 is FQGNSA in the germline V gene. CDR3 protein: CASSFRWGGRVSREQFF. The CDR3 region has the DNA TGTGCCAGCAGCTTTAGGTGGGGCGGGAGGGTGAGTCGTGAGCAGTTCTTC.

The V and J genes are TRBV5-1 and TRBJ2-7; a possible D gene is TRBD2 (5 bases). In germline, CDR1 is SGHRS, CDR2 YFSETQ. The CDR3 extends over 13 amino acids. V lost 4 bases to trimming and J lost 2 bases, with 10 bases between them. CDR3 sequence: CASSRGWTYEQYF. The CDR3 DNA reads TGCGCCAGCAGCCGGGGATGGACCTACGAGCAGTACTTC.

The V call is TRBV19, the J call TRBJ1-5; TRBD1 might be the D (5 bases). Germline CDR1 LNHDA, CDR2 SQIVND (reference sequence). Trimming left V 4 bases short and J 5 bases short, with 12 bases between. This CDR3 region has 14 residues. The CDR3 here is CASSTPGLYQPQHF. DNA of the CDR3: TGTGCCAGTAGTACCCCAGGGTTGTATCAGCCCCAGCATTTT. Full variable domain (missing parts from reference TRBV19 and TRBJ1-5): DGGITQSPKYLFRKEGQNVTLSCEQNLNHDAMYWYRQDPGQGLRLIYYSQIVNDFQKGDIAEGYSVSREKKESFPLTVTSAQKNPTAFYLCASSTPGLYQPQHFGDGTRLSIL.

The chain has TRBV2 and TRBJ2-7; 8 nucleotides agree with TRBD2. V lost 9 bases, J lost 2 bases, and 6 bases stayed unmatched. Germline loops: CDR1 SNHLY, CDR2 FYNNEI. The CDR3 has 13 amino acids. The CDR3 protein is CARAGVPAYEQYF. The DNA of the CDR3 is TGTGCCAGAGCGGGAGTCCCCGCCTACGAGCAGTACTTC.

The chain combines TRBV7-9 with TRBJ2-1; TRBD2 matches 9 bases. The CDR3 consists of 15 residues. The germline V gene encodes CDR1 SEHNR and CDR2 FQNEAQ (reference sequence). Trimming at V came to 5 bases and at J to 7 bases, leaving 9 bases not matched to a gene. CDR3 sequence (DNA): TGTGCCAGCAGCCCTAGCGGGATAAAAGTTAATGAGCAGTTCTTC. Residues: CASSPSGIKVNEQFF.

The chain is built from TRBV12-5 and TRBJ2-2; D remains unclear. There are 18 residues in the CDR3. V lost 0 bases and J 1 base, leaving 15 bases between the germline ends. Germline V lookup: CDR1 LGHNT, CDR2 FRNRAP. The CDR3 loop is CASGLVHSVTQNTGELFF. CDR3 DNA: TGTGCTAGTGGTTTGGTACATTCCGTGACACAGAACACCGGGGAGCTGTTTTTT.

The chain couples TRBV11-3 to TRBJ2-3; 10 positions agree with TRBD2. V was clipped by 1 base and J by 5 bases; unmatched bases: 0. The length of the CDR3 is 14 residues. Germline CDR1 and CDR2: SGHNT and YENEEA. The CDR3 DNA reads as TGTGCCAGCAGCTTAGGACTAGCGGGAGATACGCAGTATTTT. Its protein is CASSLGLAGDTQYF.

This clone was observed a handful of times. The chain links TRBV19 to TRBJ1-2; no definite D call. The length of the CDR3 is 12 residues. Germline lookup yields CDR1 LNHDA and CDR2 SQIVND (reference sequence). V was pared by 7 bases and J by 7 bases, with 13 bases between. The DNA for the CDR3 is TGTGCCAGTAACAATCGGGGTCTTGGCTACACCTTC. Translation: CASNNRGLGYTF. Supplemented by reference TRBV19 and TRBJ1-2, the full variable domain reads DGGITQSPKYLFRKEGQNVTLSCEQNLNHDAMYWYRQDPGQGLRLIYYSQIVNDFQKGDIAEGYSVSREKKESFPLTVTSAQKNPTAFYLCASNNRGLGYTFGSGTRLTVV.

The chain has TRBV7-2 and TRBJ1-5; D unresolved. Germline V gives CDR1 SGHTA, CDR2 FQGNSA. The CDR3 extends over 16 amino acids. Trimming removed 4 bases from V and 1 base from J, with 14 bases in between. In DNA, the CDR3 is TGTGCCAGCAGCTGGCAGGCGAAAGGCAGCAATCAGCCCCAGCATTTT. Translation: CASSWQAKGSNQPQHF.

The chain couples TRBV29-1 to TRBJ2-1, with unresolved D. Germline V CDR1 and CDR2: SQVTM, ANQGSEA. V lost 4 bases and J 10 bases, leaving 11 bases between the germline ends. The CDR3 length is 11 residues. The CDR3 region is CSVGIREEQFF. In DNA, the CDR3 is TGCAGCGTTGGTATTCGAGAGGAGCAGTTCTTC.

This clone was seen a handful of times. The J gene is TRBJ2-7, the V gene TRBV29-1; D is ambiguous. Germline V gene lookup returns CDR1 SQVTM and CDR2 ANQGSEA. The CDR3 length is 11 residues. Trimming cost V 4 bases and J 4 bases, with 8 bases left between them. The CDR3 nucleotides read TGCAGCGTTGGTGGCAGATACGAGCAGTACTTC. This translates into CSVGGRYEQYF.

This clone was counted a few times. The V and J genes are TRBV7-2 and TRBJ2-7; D possibly corresponds to TRBD1 (6 bases). CDR1 SGHTA and CDR2 FQGNSA come from the germline V gene. The V and J ends lost 5 bases and 6 bases respectively, with 17 bases between them. This CDR3 is built from 14 residues. CDR3 nucleotides: TGTGCCAGCAGCCCGCGTGGGGGCAAGGGCGAGCAGTACTTC. It codes for CASSPRGGKGEQYF.

This clone occurred a few times. The V and J genes are TRBV5-1 and TRBJ2-1; 13 bases are shared with TRBD2. The length of the CDR3 is 14 residues. V was clipped by 5 bases and J by 8 bases; unmatched bases: 4. Germline values: CDR1 SGHRS, CDR2 YFSETQ. This chain's CDR3 is CASSSGLAGDEQFF. The CDR3 nucleotides read TGCGCCAGCAGTTCCGGACTAGCGGGGGATGAGCAGTTCTTC.

V gene TRBV30 combines with J gene TRBJ1-2; TRBD1 aligns across 8 bases. Per the germline V gene, CDR1 is GTSNPN and CDR2 is SVGIG (reference sequence). The CDR3 covers 13 residues. The V segment lost 4 bases and the J segment 5 bases; nucleotides outside the gene matches: 6. DNA for the CDR3: TGTGCCTGGACCCGGGGACAGGTTTATGGCTACACCTTC. Translating it yields CAWTRGQVYGYTF.